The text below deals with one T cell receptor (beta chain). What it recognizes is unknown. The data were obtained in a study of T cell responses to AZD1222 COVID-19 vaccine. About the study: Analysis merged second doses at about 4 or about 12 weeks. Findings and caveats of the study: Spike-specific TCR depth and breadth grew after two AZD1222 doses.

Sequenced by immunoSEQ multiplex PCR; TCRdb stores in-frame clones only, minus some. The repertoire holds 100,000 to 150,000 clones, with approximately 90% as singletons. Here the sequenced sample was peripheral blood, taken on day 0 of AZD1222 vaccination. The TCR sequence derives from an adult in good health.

The CDR3 here is CASSPGSTDTQYF. The CDR3 DNA follows: TGTGCCAGCTCACCAGGGAGCACAGATACGCAGTATTTT. The chain is built from TRBV18 and TRBJ2-3; D remains unclear. The V and J ends lost 2 bases and 0 bases respectively, with 3 bases between them. Per germline, CDR1 KGHSH and CDR2 LQKENI. The CDR3 is 13 residues long. Using reference TRBV18 and TRBJ2-3 for the parts outside the CDR3, the full variable domain is NAGVMQNPRHLVRRRGQEARLRCSPMKGHSHVYWYRQLPEEGLKFMVYLQKENIIDESGMPKERFSAEFPKEGPSILRIQQVVRGDSAAYFCASSPGSTDTQYFGPGTRLTVL.